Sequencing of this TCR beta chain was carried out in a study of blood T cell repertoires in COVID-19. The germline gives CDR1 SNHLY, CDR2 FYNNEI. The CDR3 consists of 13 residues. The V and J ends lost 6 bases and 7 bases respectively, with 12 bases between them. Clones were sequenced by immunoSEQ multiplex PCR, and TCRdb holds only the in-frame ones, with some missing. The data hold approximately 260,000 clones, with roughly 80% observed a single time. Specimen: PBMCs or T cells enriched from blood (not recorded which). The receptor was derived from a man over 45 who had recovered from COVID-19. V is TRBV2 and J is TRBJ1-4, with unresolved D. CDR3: CASRSLGGEKLFF. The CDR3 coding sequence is TGTGCCAGCAGATCCCTGGGAGGTGAAAAACTGTTTTTT.